The clone carrying this TCR beta chain was picked up many times. The sample originates from a study of T-cell reconstitution after alpha-beta-depleted transplantation in children. Unique molecular identifiers tagged the TCRbeta library. TCRdb ran MiXCR on the PCR reads and lists one entry per CDR3 protein. The table has hundreds of thousands of distinct CDR3 sequences, approximately 17% seen once. The TCR sequence derives from a human donor who donated a stem cell graft to a child with acute myeloid leukemia. The specimen was PBMCs from the stem cell graft donor, collected from the stem cell graft.

In nucleotides, the CDR3 is TGTGCCAGCAGTTACTCGTGGCGAAAAGAGACCCAGTACTTC. Encoded protein: CASSYSWRKETQYF. The rearrangement joins TRBV6-5 to TRBJ2-5; D is unclear. Germline-derived CDR1 and CDR2 are MNHEY and SVGAGI. The CDR3 length is 14 residues. Deletions cut 0 bases from V and 3 bases from J, with 8 bases between.